The 4 T cell receptor beta chains given below trace back to one sample, sequenced in a study of cytomegalovirus exposure and HLA in healthy donors. Primers for the PCR totalled 60 Vbeta and 13 Jbeta. Sequenced by immunoSEQ multiplex PCR; TCRdb stores in-frame clones only, minus some. The table records over 200,000 clones, more than 75% of them present only once. The material sequenced was PBMCs. The source is a human donor in good health.

This chain connects TRBV7-9 to TRBJ1-2, with D hard to call. Germline loops: CDR1 SEHNR, CDR2 FQNEAQ (reference sequence). V was shortened by 5 bases and J by 1 base, with 14 bases between the two germline ends. This CDR3 has 15 amino acids. In nucleotides, the CDR3 is TGTGCCAGCAGCCCCCGTTCGAGGGTTAACTATGGCTACACCTTC. Translating gives CASSPRSRVNYGYTF. Together with reference TRBV7-9 and TRBJ1-2, the CDR3 gives the full variable domain: DTGVSQNPRHKITKRGQNVTFRCDPISEHNRLYWYRQTLGQGPEFLTYFQNEAQLEKSRLLSDRFSAERPKGSFSTLEIQRTEQGDSAMYLCASSPRSRVNYGYTFGSGTRLTVV.

The chain is built from TRBV19 and TRBJ2-2; 8 bases match TRBD1. Trimming at V came to 9 bases and at J to 5 bases, leaving 11 bases not matched to a gene. The CDR3 has 15 residues. The germline CDR1 and CDR2 sequences are LNHDA and SQIVND (reference sequence). The CDR3 is CASKTQGAETGELFF. Written as DNA, the CDR3 is TGTGCCAGCAAAACCCAGGGGGCGGAAACCGGGGAGCTGTTTTTT. Using reference TRBV19 and TRBJ2-2 for the parts outside the CDR3, the full variable domain is DGGITQSPKYLFRKEGQNVTLSCEQNLNHDAMYWYRQDPGQGLRLIYYSQIVNDFQKGDIAEGYSVSREKKESFPLTVTSAQKNPTAFYLCASKTQGAETGELFFGEGSRLTVL.

The rearrangement uses TRBV19 and TRBJ2-1, with D possibly matching TRBD1 (5 bases). Germline V gives CDR1 LNHDA, CDR2 SQIVND (reference sequence). This CDR3 has 16 amino acids. V lost 3 bases, J lost 0 bases, and 12 bases lay in between. CDR3 sequence reads: CASSMYGDSSYNEQFF. The CDR3 bases are TGTGCCAGTAGTATGTACGGTGACAGCTCCTACAATGAGCAGTTCTTC.

The rearrangement links TRBV27 to TRBJ2-3; 13 bases fit TRBD2. The germline gives CDR1 MNHEY, CDR2 SMNVEV (reference sequence). Unmatched junction bases numbered 1, after V lost 4 bases and J lost 0 bases. This CDR3 is built from 16 residues. This CDR3 reads CASSWTSGSSTDTQYF. The CDR3 DNA reads as TGTGCCAGCAGTTGGACTAGCGGGAGTAGCACAGATACGCAGTATTTT.